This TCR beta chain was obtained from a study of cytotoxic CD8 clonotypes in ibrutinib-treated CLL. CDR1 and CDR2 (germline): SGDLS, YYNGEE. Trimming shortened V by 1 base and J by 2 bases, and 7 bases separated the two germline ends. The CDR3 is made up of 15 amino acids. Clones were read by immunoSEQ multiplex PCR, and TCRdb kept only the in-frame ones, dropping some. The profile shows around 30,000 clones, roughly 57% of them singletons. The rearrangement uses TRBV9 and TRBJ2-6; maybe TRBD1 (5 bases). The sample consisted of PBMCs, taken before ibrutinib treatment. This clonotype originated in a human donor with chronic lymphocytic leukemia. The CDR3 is CASSVTGTGANVLTF. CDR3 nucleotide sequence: TGTGCCAGCAGCGTAACAGGCACTGGGGCCAACGTCCTGACTTTC. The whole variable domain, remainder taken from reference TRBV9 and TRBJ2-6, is DSGVTQTPKHLITATGQRVTLRCSPRSGDLSVYWYQQSLDQGLQFLIQYYNGEERAKGNILERFSAQQFPDLHSELNLSSLELGDSALYFCASSVTGTGANVLTFGAGSRLTVL.